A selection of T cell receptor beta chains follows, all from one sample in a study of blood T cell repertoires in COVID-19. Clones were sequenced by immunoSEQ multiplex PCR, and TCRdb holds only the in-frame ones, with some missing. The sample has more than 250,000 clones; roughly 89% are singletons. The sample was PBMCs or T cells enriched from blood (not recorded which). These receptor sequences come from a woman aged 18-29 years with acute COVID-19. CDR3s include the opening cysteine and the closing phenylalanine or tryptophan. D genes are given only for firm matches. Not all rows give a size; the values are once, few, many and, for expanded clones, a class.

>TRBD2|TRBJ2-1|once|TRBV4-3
TGCGCCAGCAGCCAAGGGACTAGTTTTCCGGATGAGCAGTTCTTC
CASSQGTSFPDEQFF
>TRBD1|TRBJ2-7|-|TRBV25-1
TGTGCCAGCAGTGCGGGACAGGGGAAGCGCGAGCAGTACTTC
CASSAGQGKREQYF
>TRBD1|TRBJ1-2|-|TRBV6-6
TGTGCCAGCAGTTACTCGACAGGGGGCGGTGGCTACACCTTC
CASSYSTGGGGYTF
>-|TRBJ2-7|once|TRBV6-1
TGTGCCAGCAGTGAAGAGTGGAGGGCCGAGCAGTACTTC
CASSEEWRAEQYF
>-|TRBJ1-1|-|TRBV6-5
TGTGCCAGCAGCCTAGGGAGTAACACTGAAGCTTTCTTT
CASSLGSNTEAFF
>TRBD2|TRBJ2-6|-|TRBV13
TGTGCCAGCAGCTCGTTACTAGCGGGAGGGAAACCTTCCTCTGGGGCCAACGTCCTGACTTTC
CASSSLLAGGKPSSGANVLTF
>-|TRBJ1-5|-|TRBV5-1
TGCGCCAGCAGCTTGGGAGAGGGAAGTAATCAGCCCCAGCATTTT
CASSLGEGSNQPQHF
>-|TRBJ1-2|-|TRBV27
TGTGCCAGCAGTTTATCATCCTCTACGAATCTTTATGGCTACACCTTC
CASSLSSSTNLYGYTF
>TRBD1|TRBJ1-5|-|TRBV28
TGTGCCAGCAGTTTGCCCGACAGGGGACTCAGCCCCCAGCATTTT
CASSLPDRGLSPQHF
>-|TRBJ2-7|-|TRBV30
TGTGCCTGGAGTGTAGACAGAATCTCCTACGAGCAGTACTTC
CAWSVDRISYEQYF
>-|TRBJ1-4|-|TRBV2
TGTGCCAGCAGAGCCCGGGCCCCAAGGGGAAAACTGTTTTTT
CASRARAPRGKLFF